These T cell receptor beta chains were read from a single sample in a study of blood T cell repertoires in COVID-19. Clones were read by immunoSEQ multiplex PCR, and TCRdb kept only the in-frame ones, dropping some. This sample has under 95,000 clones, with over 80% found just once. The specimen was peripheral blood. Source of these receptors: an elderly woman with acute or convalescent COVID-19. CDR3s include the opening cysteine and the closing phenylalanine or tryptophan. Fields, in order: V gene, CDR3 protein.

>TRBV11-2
CASSSQGNTEAFF
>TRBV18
CASSPEFKTQYF
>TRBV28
CASSFIRDLARTQYF
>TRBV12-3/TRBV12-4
CASSIGQNQPQHF
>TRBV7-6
CASSLGVFQDSEAFF
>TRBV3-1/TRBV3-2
CASSPLSSYNSPLHF
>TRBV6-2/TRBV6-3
CASSRDSGYEQYF
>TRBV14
CASNPQGYSYEQYF
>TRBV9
CASSVGGLAVYSEQFF
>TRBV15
CATSREPQGTGNTIYF
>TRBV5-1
CASSVGTASEAFF
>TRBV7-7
CASSLRREAYNEQFF
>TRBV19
CASSPTGGPDTQYF
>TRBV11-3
CASSPTLAKNIQYF
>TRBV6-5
CASSAVEGSYEQYF
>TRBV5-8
CASSFSPESRSPLHF
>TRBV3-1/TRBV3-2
CASSHSDRGVNTEAFF
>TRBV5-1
CASSMTGGQGDEQYF
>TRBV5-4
CASSIRTGGLADTQYF
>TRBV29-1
CSVEGQGAGETQYF
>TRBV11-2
CASSLGGTSVYEQYF
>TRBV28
CASSFASGRGGTDTQYF
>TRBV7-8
CASSFGRDNEQFF
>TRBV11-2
CASSRVLSTDTQYF
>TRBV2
CASREQYSNQPQHF
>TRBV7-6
CASSLARSSYEQYF
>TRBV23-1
CASKPQRENYEQYF
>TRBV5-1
CASRPTGGLGEQYF
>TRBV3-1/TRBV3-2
CASSRTPGAGGQGIEQFF
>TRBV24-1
CATSDPSPRLAGGSGELFF
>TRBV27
CASSFAGRRSYEQYF
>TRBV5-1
CASSLGSGAGNTIYF
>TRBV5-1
CASSLGLAGGPQETQYF
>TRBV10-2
CASADPGTDTQYF
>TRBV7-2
CASSPTQANEKLFF
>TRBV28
CASSLAQSGGYTF
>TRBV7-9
CASSLARGLAGSSYNEQFF
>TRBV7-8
CASSLAPGQGGYGYTF
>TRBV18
CASSPTGAHRELFF
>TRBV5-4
CASSFSGGQETQYF
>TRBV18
CASSSRTGGSYNEQFF
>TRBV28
CASKGTGPNYGYTF
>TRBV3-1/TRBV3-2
CASSQDRSSLGYTF
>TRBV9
CASSGGLAGVVGEQFF
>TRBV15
CATGSRLAGVDTQYF
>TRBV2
CASRLMDTQYF